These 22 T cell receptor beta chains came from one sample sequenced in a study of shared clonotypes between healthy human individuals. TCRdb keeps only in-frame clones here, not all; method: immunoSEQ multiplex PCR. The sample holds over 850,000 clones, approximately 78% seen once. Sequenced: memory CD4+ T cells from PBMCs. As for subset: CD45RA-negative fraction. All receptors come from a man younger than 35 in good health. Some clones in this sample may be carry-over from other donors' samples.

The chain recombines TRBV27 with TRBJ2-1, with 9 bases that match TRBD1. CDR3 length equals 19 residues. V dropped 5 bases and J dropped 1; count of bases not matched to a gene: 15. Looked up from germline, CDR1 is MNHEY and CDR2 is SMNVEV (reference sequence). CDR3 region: CASSPYGTGTQGSYNEQFF. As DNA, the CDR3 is TGTGCCAGCAGTCCATACGGGACAGGGACACAGGGGTCCTACAATGAGCAGTTCTTC.

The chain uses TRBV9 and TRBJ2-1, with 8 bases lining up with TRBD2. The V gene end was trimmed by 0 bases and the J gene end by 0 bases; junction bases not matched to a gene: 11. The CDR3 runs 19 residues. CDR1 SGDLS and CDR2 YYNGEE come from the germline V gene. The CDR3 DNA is TGTGCCAGCAGCGTAGCCTTGGTCACGGGAGGGAGCTCCTACAATGAGCAGTTCTTC. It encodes CASSVALVTGGSSYNEQFF.

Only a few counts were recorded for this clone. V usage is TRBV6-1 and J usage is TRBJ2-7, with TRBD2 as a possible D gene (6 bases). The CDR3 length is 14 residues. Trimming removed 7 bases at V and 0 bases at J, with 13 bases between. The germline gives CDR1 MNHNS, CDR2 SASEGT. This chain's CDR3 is CASTGDWNSYEQYF. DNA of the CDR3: TGTGCCAGCACGGGGGACTGGAACTCCTACGAGCAGTACTTC.

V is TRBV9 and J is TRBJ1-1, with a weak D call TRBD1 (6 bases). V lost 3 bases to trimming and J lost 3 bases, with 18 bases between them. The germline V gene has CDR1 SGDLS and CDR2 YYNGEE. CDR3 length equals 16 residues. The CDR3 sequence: CASSDGTYREDTEAFF. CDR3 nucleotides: TGTGCCAGCAGCGACGGGACATATCGTGAGGACACTGAAGCTTTCTTT.

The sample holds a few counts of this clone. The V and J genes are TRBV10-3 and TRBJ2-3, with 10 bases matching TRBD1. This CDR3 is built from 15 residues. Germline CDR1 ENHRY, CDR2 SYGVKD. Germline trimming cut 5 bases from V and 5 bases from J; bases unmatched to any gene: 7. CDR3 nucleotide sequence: TGTGCCATCAGTCCGGGACAGGGGAGGTTAGATACGCAGTATTTT. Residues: CAISPGQGRLDTQYF.

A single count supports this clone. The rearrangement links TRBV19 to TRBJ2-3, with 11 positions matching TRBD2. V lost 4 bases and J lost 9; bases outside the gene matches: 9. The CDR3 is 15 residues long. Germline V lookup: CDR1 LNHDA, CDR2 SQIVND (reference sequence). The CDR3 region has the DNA TGTGCCAGTAGTACTTCTAGCGGGAGGACATTAACGCAGTATTTT. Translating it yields CASSTSSGRTLTQYF.

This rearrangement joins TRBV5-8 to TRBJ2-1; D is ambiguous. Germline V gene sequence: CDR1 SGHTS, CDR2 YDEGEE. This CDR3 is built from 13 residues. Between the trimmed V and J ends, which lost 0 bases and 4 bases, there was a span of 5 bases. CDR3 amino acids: CASSLGGYNEQFF. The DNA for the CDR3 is TGTGCCAGCAGCTTGGGGGGTTACAATGAGCAGTTCTTC.

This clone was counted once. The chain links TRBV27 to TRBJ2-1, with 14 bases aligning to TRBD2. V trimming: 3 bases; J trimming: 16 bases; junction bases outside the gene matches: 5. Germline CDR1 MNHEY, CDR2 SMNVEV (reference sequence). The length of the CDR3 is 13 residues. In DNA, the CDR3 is TGTGCCAGCAGTTTGGGACTAGCGGGAGTGCGATTCTTC. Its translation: CASSLGLAGVRFF.

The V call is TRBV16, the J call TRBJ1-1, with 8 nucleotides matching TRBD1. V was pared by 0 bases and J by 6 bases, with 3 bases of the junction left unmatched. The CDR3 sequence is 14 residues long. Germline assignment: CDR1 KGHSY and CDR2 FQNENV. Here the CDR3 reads CASSQSTGAAEAFF. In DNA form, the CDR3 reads TGTGCCAGCAGCCAATCGACAGGGGCGGCTGAAGCTTTCTTT.

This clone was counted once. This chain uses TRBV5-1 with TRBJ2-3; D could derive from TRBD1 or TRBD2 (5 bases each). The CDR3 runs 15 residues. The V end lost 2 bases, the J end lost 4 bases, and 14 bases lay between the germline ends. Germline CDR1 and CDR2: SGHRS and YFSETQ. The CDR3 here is CASSLGDGIPDTQYF. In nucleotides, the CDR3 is TGCGCCAGCAGCTTAGGGGACGGTATCCCAGATACGCAGTATTTT.

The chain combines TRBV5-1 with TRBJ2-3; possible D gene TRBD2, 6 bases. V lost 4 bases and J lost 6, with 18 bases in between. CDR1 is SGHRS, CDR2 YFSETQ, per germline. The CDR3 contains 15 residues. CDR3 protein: CASSRPDGGGDTQYF. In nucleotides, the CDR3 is TGCGCCAGCAGCCGCCCCGACGGGGGAGGCGATACGCAGTATTTT.

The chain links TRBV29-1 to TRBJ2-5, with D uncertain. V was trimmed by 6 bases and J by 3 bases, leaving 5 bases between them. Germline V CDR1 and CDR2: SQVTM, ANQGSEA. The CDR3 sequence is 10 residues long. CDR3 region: CSVTKETQYF. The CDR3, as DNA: TGCAGCGTGACCAAAGAGACCCAGTACTTC.

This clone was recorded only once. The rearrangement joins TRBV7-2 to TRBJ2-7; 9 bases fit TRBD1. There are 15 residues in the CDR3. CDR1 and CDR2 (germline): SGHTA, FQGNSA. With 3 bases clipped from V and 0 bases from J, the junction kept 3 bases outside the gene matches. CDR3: CASSFGTGSSYEQYF. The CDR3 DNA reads TGTGCCAGCAGCTTCGGGACAGGGAGCTCCTACGAGCAGTACTTC.

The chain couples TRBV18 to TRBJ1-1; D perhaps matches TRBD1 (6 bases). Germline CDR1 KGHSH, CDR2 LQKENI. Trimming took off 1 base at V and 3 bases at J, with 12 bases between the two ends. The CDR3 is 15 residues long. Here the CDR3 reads CASSPLAGEDTEAFF. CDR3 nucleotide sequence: TGTGCCAGCTCACCACTGGCAGGGGAGGACACTGAAGCTTTCTTT.

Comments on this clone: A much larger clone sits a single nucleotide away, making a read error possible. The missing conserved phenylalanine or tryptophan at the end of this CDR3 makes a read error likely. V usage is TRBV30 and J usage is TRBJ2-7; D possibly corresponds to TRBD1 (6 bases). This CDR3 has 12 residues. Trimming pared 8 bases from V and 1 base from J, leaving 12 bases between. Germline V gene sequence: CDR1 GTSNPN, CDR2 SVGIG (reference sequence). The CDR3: CAGTGNSYEQYL. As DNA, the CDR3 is TGTGCCGGAACAGGGAATTCCTACGAGCAGTACCTC.

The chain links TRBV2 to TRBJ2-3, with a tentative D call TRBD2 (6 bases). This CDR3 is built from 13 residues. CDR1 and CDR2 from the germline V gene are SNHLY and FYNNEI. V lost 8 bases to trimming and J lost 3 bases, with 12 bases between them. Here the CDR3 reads CASWGGVTDTQYF. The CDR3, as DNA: TGTGCCAGCTGGGGCGGGGTGACAGATACGCAGTATTTT. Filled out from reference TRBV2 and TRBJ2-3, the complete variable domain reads EPEVTQTPSHQVTQMGQEVILRCVPISNHLYFYWYRQILGQKVEFLVSFYNNEISEKSEIFDDQFSVERPDGSNFTLKIRSTKLEDSAMYFCASWGGVTDTQYFGPGTRLTVL.

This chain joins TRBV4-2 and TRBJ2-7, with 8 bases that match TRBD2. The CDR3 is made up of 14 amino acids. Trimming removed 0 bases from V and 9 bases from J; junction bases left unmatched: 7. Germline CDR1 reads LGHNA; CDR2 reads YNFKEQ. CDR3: CASSQEAGVFRQYF. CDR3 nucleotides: TGTGCCAGCAGCCAAGAAGCGGGAGTATTTCGGCAGTACTTC.

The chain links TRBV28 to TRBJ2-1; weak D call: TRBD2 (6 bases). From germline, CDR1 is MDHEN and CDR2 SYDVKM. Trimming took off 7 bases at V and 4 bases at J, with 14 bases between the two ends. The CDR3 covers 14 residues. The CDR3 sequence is CASTIGGSYNEQFF. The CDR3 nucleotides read TGTGCCAGCACTATAGGAGGGTCATACAATGAGCAGTTCTTC.

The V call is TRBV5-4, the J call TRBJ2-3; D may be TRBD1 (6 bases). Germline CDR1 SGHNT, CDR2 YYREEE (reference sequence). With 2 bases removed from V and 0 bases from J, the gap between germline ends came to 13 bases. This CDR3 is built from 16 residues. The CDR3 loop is CASSFRLRGSTDTQYF. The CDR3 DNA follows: TGTGCCAGCAGCTTTCGTTTAAGGGGGAGCACAGATACGCAGTATTTT.

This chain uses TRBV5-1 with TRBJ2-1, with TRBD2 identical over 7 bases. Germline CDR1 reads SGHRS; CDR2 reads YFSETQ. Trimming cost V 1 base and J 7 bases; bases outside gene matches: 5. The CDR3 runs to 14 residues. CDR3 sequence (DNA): TGCGCCAGCAGCTTGTTGGGAGGGTTGAATGAGCAGTTCTTC. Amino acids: CASSLLGGLNEQFF.

The CDR3 DNA reads as TGTGCCAGTAGTACGCAAACAGGGAGGGATAATCGGGCCAACGTCCTGACTTTC. Its protein is CASSTQTGRDNRANVLTF. J is TRBJ2-6 and V is TRBV19, with D possibly TRBD2 on 7 matching bases. V lost 4 bases and J lost 5, with 21 bases in between. CDR1 is LNHDA, CDR2 SQIVND, per germline (reference sequence). The CDR3 covers 18 residues. The complete variable domain, with remaining parts taken from reference TRBV19 and TRBJ2-6, reads DGGITQSPKYLFRKEGQNVTLSCEQNLNHDAMYWYRQDPGQGLRLIYYSQIVNDFQKGDIAEGYSVSREKKESFPLTVTSAQKNPTAFYLCASSTQTGRDNRANVLTFGAGSRLTVL.

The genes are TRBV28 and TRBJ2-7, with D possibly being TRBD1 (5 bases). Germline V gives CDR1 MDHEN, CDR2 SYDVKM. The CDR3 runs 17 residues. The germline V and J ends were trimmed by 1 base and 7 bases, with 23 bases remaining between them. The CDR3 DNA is TGTGCCAGCAGTTTATCCGCCCCTTGGACAACGGTGAGGGAGCAGTACTTC. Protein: CASSLSAPWTTVREQYF.